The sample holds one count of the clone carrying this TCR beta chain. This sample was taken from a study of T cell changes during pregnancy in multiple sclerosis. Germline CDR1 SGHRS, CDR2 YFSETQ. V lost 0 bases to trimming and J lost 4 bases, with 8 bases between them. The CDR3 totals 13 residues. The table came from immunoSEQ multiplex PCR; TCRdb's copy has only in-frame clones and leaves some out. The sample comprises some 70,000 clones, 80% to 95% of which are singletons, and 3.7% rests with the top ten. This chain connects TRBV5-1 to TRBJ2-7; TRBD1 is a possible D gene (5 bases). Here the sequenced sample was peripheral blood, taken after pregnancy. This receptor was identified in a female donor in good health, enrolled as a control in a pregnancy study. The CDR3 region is CASSLGTTYEQYF. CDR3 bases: TGCGCCAGCAGCTTGGGGACAACTTACGAGCAGTACTTC.